This entry features one T cell receptor beta chain sequence. Its antigen is currently unknown. This CDR3 spans 15 amino acids. CDR1 is WNHNN, CDR2 SYGVQD, per germline (reference sequence). The ends were cut back, 5 bases at V and 5 bases at J, with 18 bases in the middle. This sample is part of a study of T-cell reconstitution after alpha-beta-depleted transplantation in children. Study-wide points: Reportedly, roughly two months post-transplant, alpha-beta T cells arose from several hundred expanded graft clones. Some patients' high day-60 TCRbeta diversity was traced to surviving recipient T cells and thymic progenitors. When one year had passed after transplant, most T-cell counts and diversity came from newly produced T cells.

During its preparation, the TCRbeta library received unique molecular identifiers. TCRdb independently ran MiXCR on the PCR reads; one entry per CDR3 protein. The table shows about 900,000 distinct CDR3 sequences, with roughly 29% occurring only once. The sequence was obtained from a boy less than two years old who had a stem cell transplant for SCID, so the T cells may come from the graft donor. The sample here was PBMCs, mostly from graft donor cells, taken 360 days after TCRalphabeta/CD19-depleted stem cell transplant. The J gene is TRBJ2-5, the V gene TRBV10-1; tentative D call: TRBD1 (5 bases). The CDR3 reads CASSFAGLIWETQYF. The CDR3 DNA follows: TGCGCCAGCAGTTTTGCAGGGCTGATTTGGGAGACCCAGTACTTC.